Listed here are 32 T cell receptor beta chains from one sample, sequenced in a study of T cell responses to AZD1222 COVID-19 vaccine. TCRdb's table, derived via immunoSEQ multiplex PCR, lists solely in-frame clones and lacks some. Of about 150,000 clones listed, roughly 94% are singletons. The starting material was peripheral blood, obtained on day 0 of AZD1222 vaccination. All receptors derive from an adult in good health.

The J gene is TRBJ1-6, the V gene TRBV5-1; TRBD1 matches at 9 bases. V lost 3 bases and J lost 7; bases outside the gene matches: 5. The CDR3 length is 15 residues. Germline-derived CDR1 and CDR2 are SGHRS and YFSETQ. The CDR3 DNA reads as TGCGCCAGCAGCTCGGGACAGGGAGAAAATTCACCCCTCCACTTT. It yields the protein CASSSGQGENSPLHF.

This chain connects TRBV19 to TRBJ2-2; 10 positions match TRBD2. After removal of 7 bases from V and 6 bases from J, the junction contained 11 bases not matched to a gene. The CDR3 runs to 16 residues. CDR1 is LNHDA, CDR2 SQIVND, per germline (reference sequence). CDR3 DNA: TGTGCCAGTACCGCTAGCGGGAGACGGGACCCCGGGGAGCTGTTTTTT. The encoded protein is CASTASGRRDPGELFF.

The J gene is TRBJ1-1, the V gene TRBV5-1; 7 bases match TRBD1. Looked up from germline, CDR1 is SGHRS and CDR2 is YFSETQ. The CDR3 loop spans 16 amino acids. V dropped 0 bases and J dropped 6; count of bases not matched to a gene: 11. CDR3 DNA sequence: TGCGCCAGCAGCTTGGCCCGAAGACAGGGCGAGGCTGAAGCTTTCTTT. Its protein is CASSLARRQGEAEAFF.

CDR3 bases: TGTGCCAGCAGCAGTCGACAGGGGGCTGGCACTGAAGCTTTCTTT. It is translated as CASSSRQGAGTEAFF. The genes are TRBV7-6 and TRBJ1-1; TRBD1 aligns across 10 bases. With 5 bases clipped from V and 4 bases from J, the junction kept 7 bases outside the gene matches. Germline V gives CDR1 SGHVS, CDR2 FNYEAQ. The CDR3 runs to 15 residues.

The genes are TRBV29-1 and TRBJ2-3, with TRBD2 matching over 11 bases. CDR1 and CDR2 (germline): SQVTM, ANQGSEA. This CDR3 spans 16 amino acids. The V and J ends lost 4 bases and 6 bases, in that order; junction bases with no gene match: 12. The CDR3 protein is CSVVGVLAGGLDTQYF. The CDR3 DNA follows: TGCAGCGTTGTTGGAGTTCTAGCGGGAGGTTTGGATACGCAGTATTTT.

The gene calls are TRBV5-6 and TRBJ1-2, with a weak D call TRBD1 (5 bases). Germline-derived CDR1 and CDR2 are SGHDT and YYEEEE. CDR3 length: 12 amino acids. V lost 4 bases to trimming and J lost 6 bases, with 10 bases between them. CDR3 in DNA: TGTGCCAGCAGCCTTGGGGGAGATGGCTACACCTTC. It is translated as CASSLGGDGYTF.

The chain carries TRBV28 and TRBJ1-2; D is ambiguous. Trimming stripped 1 base from V and 8 bases from J, with 17 bases between. The CDR3 length is 15 residues. The V gene's germline CDR1 is MDHEN and CDR2 SYDVKM. The chain's CDR3 is CASSLSLRVSRGYTF. The CDR3 region has the DNA TGTGCCAGCAGTTTATCCCTCCGAGTCTCGAGAGGCTACACCTTC.

The chain recombines TRBV2 with TRBJ2-1; 9 nucleotides align to TRBD2. The V gene's germline CDR1 is SNHLY and CDR2 FYNNEI. Trimming removed 6 bases from V and 7 bases from J; junction bases left unmatched: 10. The CDR3 spans 15 residues. CDR3 coding DNA: TGTGCCAGCAGGGAGATAGCGGGAGCCCAGAATGAGCAGTTCTTC. Amino acid sequence: CASREIAGAQNEQFF.

The rearrangement joins TRBV4-1 to TRBJ2-1; 11 bases map to TRBD2. The length of the CDR3 is 16 residues. V was pared by 2 bases and J by 7 bases, with 7 bases of the junction left unmatched. Germline V gene sequence: CDR1 MGHRA, CDR2 YSYEKL. The DNA of the CDR3 is TGCGCCAGCAGCCAATATAGCGGGGGGGCCGGAAATGAGCAGTTCTTC. It specifies CASSQYSGGAGNEQFF.

This clone was seen only once. The rearrangement links TRBV30 to TRBJ1-4; no clear D. The V gene's germline CDR1 is GTSNPN and CDR2 SVGIG (reference sequence). CDR3 size: 14 residues. CDR3 residues: CAAERASLNEKLFF. The CDR3 region has the DNA TGTGCGGCGGAGAGGGCAAGTCTTAATGAAAAACTGTTTTTT.

In its sample, this clone was seen once. V gene TRBV7-9 combines with J gene TRBJ1-1; a possible D gene is TRBD1 (6 bases). With 8 bases removed from V and 4 bases from J, the gap between germline ends came to 17 bases. This CDR3 has 14 residues. Germline values: CDR1 SEHNR, CDR2 FQNEAQ (reference sequence). CDR3 in amino acids: CASVKPTGLTEAFF. CDR3 DNA sequence: TGTGCCAGCGTTAAACCAACAGGGCTCACTGAAGCTTTCTTT. Complete variable domain (other parts from reference TRBV7-9 and TRBJ1-1): DTGVSQNPRHKITKRGQNVTFRCDPISEHNRLYWYRQTLGQGPEFLTYFQNEAQLEKSRLLSDRFSAERPKGSFSTLEIQRTEQGDSAMYLCASVKPTGLTEAFFGQGTRLTVV.

The chain uses TRBV11-1 and TRBJ2-1, with 11 bases that match TRBD1. The CDR3 is made up of 16 amino acids. V lost 3 bases and J lost 6; bases outside the gene matches: 7. Per the germline V gene, CDR1 is SGHAT and CDR2 is FQDESV (reference sequence). Here the CDR3 DNA reads TGTGCCAGCAGCTTGGGAGGGACAGGGGGTTTCAATGAGCAGTTCTTC. Amino acids: CASSLGGTGGFNEQFF.

The chain has TRBV5-1 and TRBJ2-3, with a possible D match to TRBD1 (6 bases). V lost 0 bases to trimming and J lost 3 bases, with 14 bases between them. Germline values: CDR1 SGHRS, CDR2 YFSETQ. The CDR3 length is 16 residues. The CDR3 sequence is CASSLGQDRRTDTQYF. The CDR3, as DNA: TGCGCCAGCAGCTTGGGACAGGATCGTCGAACAGATACGCAGTATTTT.

Details on this clone: Other DNA sequences in this specimen translate into the identical CDR3. This chain uses TRBV7-2 with TRBJ2-1, with D unresolved. Trimming stripped 2 bases from V and 7 bases from J, with 6 bases between. Germline V lookup: CDR1 SGHTA, CDR2 FQGNSA. This CDR3 is 12 amino acids long. The CDR3 here is CASSLSRNEQFF. The CDR3 DNA is TGTGCCAGCAGCTTATCTAGGAATGAGCAGTTCTTC. Drawing the rest from reference TRBV7-2 and TRBJ2-1, the complete variable domain is GAGVSQSPSNKVTEKGKDVELRCDPISGHTALYWYRQSLGQGLEFLIYFQGNSAPDKSGLPSDRFSAERTGGSVSTLTIQRTQQEDSAVYLCASSLSRNEQFFGPGTRLTVL.

J is TRBJ1-4 and V is TRBV18; D is perhaps TRBD1 (6 bases). The V gene lost 2 bases and the J gene lost 3 bases, with 10 bases spanning the gap. The CDR3 is made up of 15 amino acids. Germline V gene sequence: CDR1 KGHSH, CDR2 LQKENI. CDR3 sequence reads: CASSPRGRANEKLFF. CDR3 bases: TGTGCCAGCTCACCAAGGGGGAGAGCTAATGAAAAACTGTTTTTT. Combining the CDR3 with reference TRBV18 and TRBJ1-4 gives the whole variable domain NAGVMQNPRHLVRRRGQEARLRCSPMKGHSHVYWYRQLPEEGLKFMVYLQKENIIDESGMPKERFSAEFPKEGPSILRIQQVVRGDSAAYFCASSPRGRANEKLFFGSGTQLSVL.

V usage is TRBV19 and J usage is TRBJ1-5; a weak D match, TRBD1 (5 bases). Germline-derived CDR1 and CDR2 are LNHDA and SQIVND (reference sequence). The CDR3 runs to 15 residues. Trimming left V 10 bases short and J 4 bases short, with 20 bases between. The CDR3 region has the DNA TGTGCCACCTCACCGTCCGGGGGAGCTAATCAGCCCCAGCATTTT. As protein: CATSPSGGANQPQHF. Using reference TRBV19 and TRBJ1-5 for the parts outside the CDR3, the full variable domain is DGGITQSPKYLFRKEGQNVTLSCEQNLNHDAMYWYRQDPGQGLRLIYYSQIVNDFQKGDIAEGYSVSREKKESFPLTVTSAQKNPTAFYLCATSPSGGANQPQHFGDGTRLSIL.

The V and J genes are TRBV18 and TRBJ1-1, with D tentatively TRBD1 (6 bases). The ends were cut back, 4 bases at V and 4 bases at J, with 16 bases in the middle. This CDR3 comprises 15 residues. Germline values: CDR1 KGHSH, CDR2 LQKENI. The CDR3 DNA follows: TGTGCCAGCTCACAGGGACAAAACGTTGGCACTGAAGCTTTCTTT. Translation gives CASSQGQNVGTEAFF.

This chain links TRBV3-1 (or the pseudogene TRBV3-2) with TRBJ1-4, with D hard to call. The germline gives CDR1 LGHDT, CDR2 YNNKEL (reference sequence). CDR3 length: 15 amino acids. Trimming took off 3 bases at V and 4 bases at J, with 12 bases between the two ends. This CDR3 reads CASSQDTVLNEKLFF. The CDR3 DNA sequence: TGTGCCAGCAGCCAGGATACAGTTCTTAATGAAAAACTGTTTTTT.

The CDR3 DNA follows: TGTGCCAGCAGCCTAAAACAGGGGAAAGTAGAAGAGACCCAGTACTTC. Protein product: CASSLKQGKVEETQYF. V and J are TRBV7-9 and TRBJ2-5; 7 bases line up with TRBD1. The CDR3 is 16 amino acids. Germline V gives CDR1 SEHNR, CDR2 FQNEAQ (reference sequence). Trimming removed 5 bases from V and 3 bases from J; junction bases left unmatched: 12.

J is TRBJ1-5 and V is TRBV30; D remains unclear. This CDR3 is built from 12 residues. V was cut by 1 base and J by 10 bases, with 11 bases left in between. CDR1 is GTSNPN and CDR2 is SVGIG in the germline V gene (reference sequence). In DNA, the CDR3 is TGTGCCTGGAGTGCAGGTGGACTTCCCCAGCATTTT. Its protein is CAWSAGGLPQHF. The full variable domain, its missing parts supplied by reference TRBV30 and TRBJ1-5, is SQTIHQWPATLVQPVGSPLSLECTVEGTSNPNLYWYRQAAGRGLQLLFYSVGIGQISSEVPQNLSASRPQDRQFILSSKKLLLSDSGFYLCAWSAGGLPQHFGDGTRLSIL.

The V and J genes are TRBV20-1 and TRBJ1-1; TRBD1 matches 8 bases. The CDR3 loop spans 11 amino acids. In germline, CDR1 is DFQATT, CDR2 SNEGSKA (reference sequence). V was clipped by 6 bases and J by 8 bases; unmatched bases: 5. The CDR3 spells CSASDRGEAFF. CDR3 DNA: TGCAGTGCCAGTGACAGGGGCGAAGCTTTCTTT.

The chain recombines TRBV24-1 with TRBJ1-5; D not certain. CDR3 length: 14 amino acids. CDR1 is KGHDR, CDR2 SFDVKD, per germline. The V end lost 5 bases, the J end lost 8 bases, and 15 bases lay between the germline ends. The CDR3 reads CATSAIGGLEPQHF. The CDR3 nucleotides are TGTGCCACCAGTGCAATAGGAGGGTTGGAGCCCCAGCATTTT.

The chain has TRBV15 and TRBJ2-3; tentatively, D is TRBD1 or TRBD2 (6 bases each). The CDR3 consists of 16 residues. V was clipped by 1 base and J by 5 bases, with 16 bases between them. The V gene's germline CDR1 is LNHNV and CDR2 YYDKDF (reference sequence). CDR3 protein: CATSRVGGRAEDTQYF. The CDR3 nucleotides are TGTGCCACCAGCAGAGTAGGGGGGCGGGCAGAAGATACGCAGTATTTT.

This sequence joins TRBV5-6 and TRBJ2-6, with TRBD1 matching 7 bases. This CDR3 contains 15 residues. Germline V gene sequence: CDR1 SGHDT, CDR2 YYEEEE. After removal of 2 bases from V and 5 bases from J, the junction contained 4 bases not matched to a gene. The CDR3 spells CASSLEGAWANVLTF. CDR3 sequence (DNA): TGTGCCAGCAGCTTAGAGGGGGCCTGGGCCAACGTCCTGACTTTC.

The chain combines TRBV2 with TRBJ2-5; D gene uncertain. V was shortened by 0 bases and J by 1 base, with 6 bases between the two germline ends. Germline values: CDR1 SNHLY, CDR2 FYNNEI. The CDR3 spans 14 residues. The DNA for the CDR3 is TGTGCCAGCAGTGAAGCAGGGTTCCAAGAGACCCAGTACTTC. As protein: CASSEAGFQETQYF.

The chain carries TRBV7-9 and TRBJ1-2; D might be TRBD1 (5 bases). The CDR3 length is 17 residues. The V and J ends lost 0 bases and 6 bases respectively, with 20 bases between them. Germline V lookup: CDR1 SEHNR, CDR2 FQNEAQ (reference sequence). The CDR3 loop reads CASSLALQGTSRDGYTF. In DNA, the CDR3 is TGTGCCAGCAGCTTAGCGCTACAAGGTACTTCCAGGGATGGCTACACCTTC.

V is TRBV10-3 and J is TRBJ2-3, with D tentatively TRBD1 (6 bases). Trimming removed 6 bases from V and 6 bases from J, with 22 bases in between. The CDR3 consists of 16 residues. The germline V gene encodes CDR1 ENHRY and CDR2 SYGVKD. This chain's CDR3 is CAISDLRGAVLDTQYF. The CDR3 DNA reads as TGTGCCATCAGCGACCTCAGGGGAGCAGTCTTGGATACGCAGTATTTT.

This chain links TRBV19 with TRBJ1-5, with 7 nucleotides matching TRBD1. This CDR3 is built from 17 residues. Per germline, CDR1 LNHDA and CDR2 SQIVND (reference sequence). Trimming took 10 bases from V and 2 from J; bases not matched to a gene: 17. The CDR3, as DNA: TGTGCCACCACGGGACAGAAATACCGGGGTGGCAATCAGCCCCAGCATTTT. This sequence encodes CATTGQKYRGGNQPQHF. Combining the CDR3 with reference TRBV19 and TRBJ1-5 gives the whole variable domain DGGITQSPKYLFRKEGQNVTLSCEQNLNHDAMYWYRQDPGQGLRLIYYSQIVNDFQKGDIAEGYSVSREKKESFPLTVTSAQKNPTAFYLCATTGQKYRGGNQPQHFGDGTRLSIL.

V gene TRBV5-1 combines with J gene TRBJ1-2; 12 bases fit TRBD1. The CDR3 is made up of 17 amino acids. The ends lost 1 base at V and 8 bases at J; junction bases unmatched: 12. Germline lookup yields CDR1 SGHRS and CDR2 YFSETQ. CDR3: CASSLTGQGALAGGYTF. CDR3 DNA: TGCGCCAGCAGCTTGACGGGACAGGGGGCTTTGGCGGGAGGCTACACCTTC.

The rearrangement links TRBV27 to TRBJ2-1; 9 bases are a match to TRBD1. The germline V gene encodes CDR1 MNHEY and CDR2 SMNVEV (reference sequence). Unmatched junction bases numbered 0, after V lost 0 bases and J lost 3 bases. This CDR3 is built from 15 residues. The CDR3 protein is CASSLSGQGYNEQFF. The DNA for the CDR3 is TGTGCCAGCAGTTTATCGGGACAGGGCTACAATGAGCAGTTCTTC.

The CDR3 DNA sequence: TGTGCCAGCAGCAGATTAGACAGGGATAATTCACCCCTCCACTTT. Its translation is CASSRLDRDNSPLHF. The rearrangement links TRBV7-3 to TRBJ1-6, with 7 bases identical to TRBD1. The CDR3 totals 15 residues. V lost 5 bases, J lost 5 bases, and 6 bases stayed unmatched. The germline V gene encodes CDR1 SGHTA and CDR2 FQGTGA.

The rearrangement uses TRBV11-2 and TRBJ1-2; 9 bases match TRBD1. V gave up 4 bases and J gave up 2 bases; unmatched junction bases: 2. Per germline, CDR1 SGHAT and CDR2 FQNNGV. The CDR3 spans 14 residues. CDR3 sequence: CASSSTGGNYGYTF. The CDR3, as DNA: TGTGCCAGCAGCTCCACAGGGGGCAACTATGGCTACACCTTC. The full variable domain, with the rest looked up from reference TRBV11-2 and TRBJ1-2, is EAGVAQSPRYKIIEKRQSVAFWCNPISGHATLYWYQQILGQGPKLLIQFQNNGVVDDSQLPKDRFSAERLKGVDSTLKIQPAKLEDSAVYLCASSSTGGNYGYTFGSGTRLTVV.